This TCR beta chain was identified in a study of OX40 agonist ivuxolimab in advanced cancers. The germline gives CDR1 SEHNR, CDR2 FQNEAQ (reference sequence). The V and J ends lost 6 bases and 7 bases, in that order; junction bases with no gene match: 4. The CDR3 is 12 amino acids. TCRdb's table, derived via immunoSEQ multiplex PCR, lists solely in-frame clones and lacks some. The sample contains approximately 60,000 clones, about 91% of which appear only once. This specimen consisted of CD4+ or CD8+ T cells sorted from blood, obtained in a trial of the OX40 agonist ivuxolimab. The origin of this receptor is an adult with an advanced solid tumor such as melanoma, head and neck, liver or kidney cancer. V and J are TRBV7-9 and TRBJ1-1; 8 positions match TRBD1. The CDR3: CASSDRGIEAFF. CDR3 in DNA: TGTGCCAGCAGTGACAGGGGAATTGAAGCTTTCTTT.